This T cell receptor beta chain was profiled in a study of blood T cell repertoires in COVID-19 (dated by TCRdb to 2018 to 2020). Regarding the study in general: Samples covering the acute and convalescent phases of COVID-19 were provided by collaborators in the United States, Italy and Spain. Where available, HLA class I and class II types were obtained from metadata supplied by the sample provider rather than from assay-based typing. A de-identified subject ID, COVID-19 status, age in years and sex were almost always included in the sample metadata. Samples came from the ongoing ImmuneRACE study (first 160 participants) plus 1,254 subjects from 6 global collaborators. The prospective study material was composed of cDNA or gDNA derived from T cells, B-cell-depleted T cells, or PBMCs. Deeply sampled blood TCRbeta repertoires from subjects exposed to, actively infected with, or recovered from COVID-19 were included in the dataset. The repertoires were released in a freely available public database meant as a resource for research on the immune response to SARS-CoV-2.

The immunoSEQ Assay, a bias-controlled multiplex PCR, was used to amplify TCRbeta CDR3 regions from genomic DNA. Concerning the study's data processing: Within the assay, amplification of reference gene primers was used to estimate how many nucleated cells each sample contained. To quantify the absolute abundance of each unique TCRbeta CDR3 rearrangement, sequence reads were collapsed and filtered. For each sample, productive Simpson clonality was calculated by taking the square root of Simpson's diversity index across productive rearrangements. TCRdb obtained this table from immuneACCESS and retained in-frame rearrangements with V and J assigned. These tables miss some clones; where compared with another copy, unresolved V genes account for less than half of the shortfall, and the remainder is unexplained. V, J and clone size are those of that table, while D and trimming were read from the DNA. The sample profile shows roughly 220,000 clones; around 80% of them were found once. About 20% of the sample belongs to the ten largest clones.

With regard to this clone: The antigen this receptor binds is unknown. Per-nucleotide qualities are absent, and no much larger clonotype sits a single base away.

The trim is 4 bases for V and 3 bases for J, with a gap of 16 bases between the germline ends. Measured from the cysteine to the phenylalanine, the CDR3 is 16 residues long. The entry retains the CDR3 DNA only, 48 bases that are in frame from base 1. Per the germline V gene, SGHAT is the CDR1 and FQNNGV is the CDR2. Points the paper makes about the study in general: The amount of clinical and demographic metadata varied by source and participant and was provided uncurated.

The collaborating institutions used their own protocols to collect whole blood in K2EDTA tubes. For TCRbeta analysis, collaborators shipped samples in one of three forms: frozen whole blood, isolated PBMCs, or DNA extracted from either of those sample types. The receptor was isolated from a man in his thirties or forties with active or convalescent COVID-19. The V and J segments used are TRBV11-2 and TRBJ2-1; the D gene is perhaps TRBD2, on 7 matching bases. Sequenced input: peripheral blood. DNA sequence: TGTGCCAGCAGCTCTAGGGGAGGGGGAGGCTACAATGAGCAGTTCTTC. It specifies CASSSRGGGGYNEQFF.